This T cell receptor beta chain derives from a study of blood T cell repertoires in COVID-19. Germline-derived CDR1 and CDR2 are MDHEN and SYDVKM. The trim removed 6 bases at V and 3 bases at J, leaving 9 bases unmatched. CDR3 length equals 15 residues. This clone occurred once. Sequencing used immunoSEQ multiplex PCR; TCRdb keeps in-frame clones, though not all of them. Of 200,000 to 250,000 clones in the sample, around 90% were seen once. Sequenced input: peripheral blood. The source of this sequence is a man aged 55 to 69 who had recovered from COVID-19. The chain combines TRBV28 with TRBJ2-7, with TRBD1 identical over 9 bases. For the CDR3, the DNA is TGTGCCAGCAGGGGGACGGGACAGGGTGGCTACGAGCAGTACTTC. This gives the protein CASRGTGQGGYEQYF.